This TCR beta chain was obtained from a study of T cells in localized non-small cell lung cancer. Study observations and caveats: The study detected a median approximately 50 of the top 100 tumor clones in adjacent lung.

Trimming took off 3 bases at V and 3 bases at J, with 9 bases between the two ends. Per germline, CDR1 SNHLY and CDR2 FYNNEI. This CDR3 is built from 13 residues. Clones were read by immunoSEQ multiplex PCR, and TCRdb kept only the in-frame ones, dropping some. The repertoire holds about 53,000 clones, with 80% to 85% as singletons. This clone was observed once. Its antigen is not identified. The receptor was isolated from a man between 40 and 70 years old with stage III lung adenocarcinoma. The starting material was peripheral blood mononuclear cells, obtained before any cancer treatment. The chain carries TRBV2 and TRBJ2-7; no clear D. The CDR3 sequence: CASSDDNYYEQYF. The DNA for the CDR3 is TGTGCCAGCAGTGATGATAATTACTACGAGCAGTACTTC.